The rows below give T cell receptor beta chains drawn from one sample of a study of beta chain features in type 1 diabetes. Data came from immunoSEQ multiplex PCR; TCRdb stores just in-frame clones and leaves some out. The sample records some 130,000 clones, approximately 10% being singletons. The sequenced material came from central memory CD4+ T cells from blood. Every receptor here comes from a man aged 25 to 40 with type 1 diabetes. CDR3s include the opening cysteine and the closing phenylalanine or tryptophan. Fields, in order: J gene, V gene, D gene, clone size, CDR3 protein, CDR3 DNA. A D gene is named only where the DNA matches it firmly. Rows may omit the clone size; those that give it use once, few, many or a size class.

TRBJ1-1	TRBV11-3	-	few	CASSFQSNTEAFF	TGTGCCAGCAGCTTCCAGTCTAACACTGAAGCTTTCTTT
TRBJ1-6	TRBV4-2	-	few	CASSPQGKVSANNSPLHF	TGTGCCAGCAGCCCACAGGGAAAGGTATCCGCCAATAATTCACCCCTCCACTTT
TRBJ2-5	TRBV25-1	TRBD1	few	CASSDQRDRGREETQYF	TGTGCCAGCAGTGACCAGCGGGACAGGGGGCGCGAAGAGACCCAGTACTTC
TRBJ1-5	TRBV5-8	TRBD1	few	CASSLSGDSKSGNQPQHF	TGTGCCAGCAGCTTGTCAGGGGACAGCAAATCGGGCAATCAGCCCCAGCATTTT
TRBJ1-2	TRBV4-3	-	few	CASSPREKARGYTF	TGCGCCAGCAGCCCCCGGGAGAAAGCAAGGGGCTACACCTTC
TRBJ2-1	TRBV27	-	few	CASSLQGGSYNEQFF	TGTGCCAGCAGTCTCCAGGGCGGCTCCTACAATGAGCAGTTCTTC
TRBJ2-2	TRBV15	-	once	CATSRDKGVAGELFF	TGTGCCACCAGCAGAGACAAGGGGGTGGCCGGGGAGCTGTTTTTT
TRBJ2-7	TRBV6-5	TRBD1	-	CASSYSGQETYEQYF	TGTGCCAGCAGTTACTCGGGACAGGAGACCTACGAGCAGTACTTC
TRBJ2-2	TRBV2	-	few	CAGKDSSTGELFF	TGTGCCGGGAAAGACAGTTCGACCGGGGAGCTGTTTTTT
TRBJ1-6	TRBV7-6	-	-	CASSRQDYSPLHF	TGTGCCAGCAGCCGCCAGGATTATTCACCCCTCCACTTT
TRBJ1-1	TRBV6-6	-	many	CASGSQQGWDTEAFF	TGTGCCAGCGGGTCACAACAGGGATGGGACACTGAAGCTTTCTTT
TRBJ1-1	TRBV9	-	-	CASSVDLGLTEAFF	TGTGCCAGCAGCGTTGACCTTGGACTGACTGAAGCTTTCTTT
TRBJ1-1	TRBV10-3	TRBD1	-	CAISDARTGTTEAFF	TGTGCCATCAGTGATGCACGGACAGGGACCACTGAAGCTTTCTTT
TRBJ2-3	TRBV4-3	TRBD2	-	CASSPGLAGSSTDTQYF	TGCGCCAGCAGCCCCGGACTAGCGGGTTCTAGCACAGATACGCAGTATTTT
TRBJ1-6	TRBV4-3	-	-	CASSQEHRDSPLHF	TGCGCCAGCAGCCAAGAGCATAGAGATTCACCCCTCCACTTT
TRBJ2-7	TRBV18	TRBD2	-	CASSPERGSAYEQYF	TGTGCCAGCTCACCGGAGCGGGGGTCCGCCTACGAGCAGTACTTC
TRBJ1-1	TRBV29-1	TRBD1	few	CSAGTGKANTEAFF	TGCAGCGCCGGGACAGGGAAGGCGAACACTGAAGCTTTCTTT
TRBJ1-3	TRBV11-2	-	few	CASSFSSGNTIYF	TGTGCCAGCAGCTTCTCCTCTGGAAACACCATATATTTT
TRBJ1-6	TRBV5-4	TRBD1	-	CAGQGLPYSPLHF	TGTGCCGGACAGGGGCTTCCTTATTCACCCCTCCACTTT
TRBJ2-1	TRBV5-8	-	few	CASSLEPIYDEQFF	TGTGCCAGCAGCTTGGAACCCATCTATGATGAGCAGTTCTTC
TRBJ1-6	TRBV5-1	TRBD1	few	CASSSGQGNNSPLHF	TGCGCCAGCAGCTCGGGACAGGGAAATAATTCACCCCTCCACTTT
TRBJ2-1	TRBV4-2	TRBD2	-	CASSQGPSSGGLTSSYNEQFF	TGTGCCAGCAGCCAAGGACCGTCTAGCGGGGGGCTTACGAGCTCCTACAATGAGCAGTTCTTC
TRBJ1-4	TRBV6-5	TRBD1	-	CASSYLKGGTGGKLFF	TGTGCCAGCAGTTACCTAAAGGGGGGGACAGGGGGAAAACTGTTTTTT
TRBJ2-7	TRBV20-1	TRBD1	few	CSAGQGDEQYF	TGCAGTGCCGGACAGGGGGACGAGCAGTACTTC
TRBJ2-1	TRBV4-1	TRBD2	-	CASSQGRGASGADYNEQFF	TGCGCCAGCAGCCAAGGGAGGGGGGCTAGCGGGGCAGACTACAATGAGCAGTTCTTC
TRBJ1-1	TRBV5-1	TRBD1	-	CASSWGTVKDTEAFF	TGCGCCAGCAGCTGGGGGACAGTCAAGGATACTGAAGCTTTCTTT
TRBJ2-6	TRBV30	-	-	CAWSRTAGANVLTF	TGTGCCTGGTCCCGGACAGCTGGGGCCAACGTCCTGACTTTC
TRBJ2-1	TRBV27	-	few	CASRTGLLPYNEQFF	TGTGCCAGCAGAACCGGACTTCTACCATACAATGAGCAGTTCTTC
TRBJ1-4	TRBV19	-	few	CASDKTGEKLFF	TGTGCCAGCGACAAAACGGGGGAAAAACTGTTTTTT
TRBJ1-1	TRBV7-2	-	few	CASSLVMAGNTEAFF	TGTGCCAGCAGCTTAGTCATGGCAGGGAACACTGAAGCTTTCTTT
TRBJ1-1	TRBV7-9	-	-	CASSLGGGGMNTEAFF	TGTGCCAGCAGCTTAGGCGGGGGCGGGATGAACACTGAAGCTTTCTTT